This entry features one T cell receptor beta chain sequence. The antigen is not known. One junction end does not reproduce the germline sequence, and a read error may be involved. The CDR3 is 15 amino acids. Germline values: CDR1 MDHEN, CDR2 SYDVKM. RNA was extracted from bulk tissue without any cell sorting. The entry originates in a study of tumor and adjacent non-tumor tissue in lung cancer. General study results and limits: Significantly higher TCR diversity was found in tumor than normal lung.

The library came from three nested PCR rounds adapted from ARM-PCR protocols. Each CDR3 protein is one row after TCRdb ran MiXCR on the multiplex PCR reads. The sample has 100,000 to 150,000 distinct CDR3 sequences, 66% seen once. The clonotype originates from a man aged 25-45 years with non-small cell lung cancer. This chain connects TRBV28 to TRBJ2-5; no reliable D call. The sample consisted of lung tumor tissue. The CDR3 DNA sequence: TGTGCCAGTAGTTCCCCTAGACCGGGCCAAGAGACCCAGTACTTC. The encoded protein is CASSSPRPGQETQYF.